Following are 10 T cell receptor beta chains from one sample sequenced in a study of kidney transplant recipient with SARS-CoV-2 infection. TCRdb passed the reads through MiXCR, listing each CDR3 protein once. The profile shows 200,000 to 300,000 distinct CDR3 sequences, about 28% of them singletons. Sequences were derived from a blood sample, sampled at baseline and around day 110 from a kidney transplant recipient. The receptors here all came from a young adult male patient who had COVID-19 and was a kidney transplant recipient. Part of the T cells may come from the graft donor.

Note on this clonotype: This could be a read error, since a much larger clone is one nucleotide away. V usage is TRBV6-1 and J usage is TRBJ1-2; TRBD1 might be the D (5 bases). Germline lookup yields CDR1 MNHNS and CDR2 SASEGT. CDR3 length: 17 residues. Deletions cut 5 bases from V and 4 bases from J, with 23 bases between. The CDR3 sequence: CASSRNTGGRRTYGYTF. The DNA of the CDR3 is TGTGCCAGCAGTAGGAACACAGGTGGGAGAAGGACCTATGGCTACACCTTC.

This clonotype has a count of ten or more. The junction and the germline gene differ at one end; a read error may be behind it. The CDR3 DNA follows: TGTGCCATCAGTGAGTCCGGAGGGAGCAGAGATACGCAGTATTTT. Translated: CAISESGGSRDTQYF. The V gene is TRBV10-3, the J gene TRBJ2-3, with D possibly matching TRBD2 (6 bases). The CDR3 extends over 15 amino acids. Germline CDR1 is ENHRY and CDR2 is SYGVKD.

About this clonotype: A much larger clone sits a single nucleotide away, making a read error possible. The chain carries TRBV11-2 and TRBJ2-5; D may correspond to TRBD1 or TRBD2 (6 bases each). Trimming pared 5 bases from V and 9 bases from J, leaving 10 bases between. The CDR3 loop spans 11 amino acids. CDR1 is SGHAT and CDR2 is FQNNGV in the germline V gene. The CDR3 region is CASSPGEAQYF. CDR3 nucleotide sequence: TGTGCCAGCAGCCCAGGGGAGGCCCAGTACTTC.

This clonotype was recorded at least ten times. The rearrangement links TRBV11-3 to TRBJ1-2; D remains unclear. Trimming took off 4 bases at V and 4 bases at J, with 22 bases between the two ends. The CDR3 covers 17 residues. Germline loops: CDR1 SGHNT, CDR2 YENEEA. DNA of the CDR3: TGTGCCAGCAGCTGCGGTATCGATCTCGGAAAGACCTATGGCTACACCTTC. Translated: CASSCGIDLGKTYGYTF.

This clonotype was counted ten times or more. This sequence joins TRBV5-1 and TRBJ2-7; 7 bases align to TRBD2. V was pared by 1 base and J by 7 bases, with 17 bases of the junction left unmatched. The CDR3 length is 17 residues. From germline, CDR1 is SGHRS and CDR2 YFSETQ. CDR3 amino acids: CASSLRVGGRGALEQYF. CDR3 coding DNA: TGCGCCAGCAGCTTGAGGGTCGGTGGGAGGGGCGCGTTGGAGCAGTACTTC.

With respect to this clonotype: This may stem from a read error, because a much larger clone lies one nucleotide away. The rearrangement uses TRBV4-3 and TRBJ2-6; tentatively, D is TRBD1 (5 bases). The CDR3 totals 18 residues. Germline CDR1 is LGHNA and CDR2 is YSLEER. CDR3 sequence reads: CASSQDMAVSSGANVLIF. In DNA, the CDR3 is TGCGCCAGCAGCCAAGATATGGCGGTCAGTTCTGGGGCCAACGTCCTGATTTTC.

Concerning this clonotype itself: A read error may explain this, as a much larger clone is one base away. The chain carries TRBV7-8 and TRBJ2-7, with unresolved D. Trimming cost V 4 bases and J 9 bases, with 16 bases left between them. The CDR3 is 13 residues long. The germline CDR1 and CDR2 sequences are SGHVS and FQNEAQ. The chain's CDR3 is CASSSILLDGQYF. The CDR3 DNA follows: TGTGCCAGCAGCTCCATCTTGTTGGACGGGCAGTACTTC.

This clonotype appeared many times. CDR3: CASSTRTGETEKLFF. CDR3 sequence (DNA): TGTGCCAGCAGCACAAGGACAGGGGAGACTGAAAAACTGTTTTTT. The chain recombines TRBV5-5 with TRBJ1-4, with 9 nucleotides matching TRBD1. The CDR3 runs 15 residues. Germline lookup yields CDR1 SGHKS and CDR2 YYEKEE (reference sequence). J gave up 7 bases and V 4 bases, and 8 bases lay outside the gene matches.

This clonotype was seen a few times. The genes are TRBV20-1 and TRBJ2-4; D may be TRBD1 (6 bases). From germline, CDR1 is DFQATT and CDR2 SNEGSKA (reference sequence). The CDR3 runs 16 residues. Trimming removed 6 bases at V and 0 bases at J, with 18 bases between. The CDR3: CSAPGETGGAKNIQYF. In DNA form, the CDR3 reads TGCAGTGCCCCAGGAGAGACAGGTGGAGCCAAAAACATTCAGTACTTC.

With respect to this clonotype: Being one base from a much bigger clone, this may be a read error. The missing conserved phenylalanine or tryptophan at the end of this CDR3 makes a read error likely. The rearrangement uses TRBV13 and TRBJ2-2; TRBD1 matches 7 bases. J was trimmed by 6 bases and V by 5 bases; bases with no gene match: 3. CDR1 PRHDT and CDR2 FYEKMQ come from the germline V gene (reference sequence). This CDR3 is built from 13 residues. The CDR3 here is CASSNTGAGELFV. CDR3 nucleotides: TGTGCCAGCAGCAATACAGGGGCCGGGGAGCTGTTTGTT.